Listed below are T cell receptor beta chains from one sample, sequenced in a study of vaccination and CD4 T cells after COVID-19. Their cognate antigens are unknown. TCRdb ran MiXCR on the PCR reads and lists one entry per CDR3 protein. The sample gives 15,000 to 20,000 distinct CDR3 sequences, around 74% of which show up once; roughly 18% is in the top ten. Sequenced sample: CD4+ T cells from blood, cultured in vitro. These receptors came from a human donor who had recovered from COVID-19. The CDR3 runs from the conserved cysteine through the conserved F or W. A D gene is named only where the DNA matches it firmly. The size entry is marked missing in some rows and otherwise reads once, few, many or a size class.

CDR3 protein: CASSPRRRDTQYF; CDR3 DNA: TGTGCCAGCAGCCCTCGGAGGCGAGATACGCAGTATTTT; V gene: TRBV7-2; D gene: -; J gene: TRBJ2-3; clone size: -
CDR3 protein: CASSHMSLAGDGYEQYF; CDR3 DNA: TGCGCCAGCAGCCACATGTCACTAGCGGGAGATGGCTACGAGCAGTACTTC; V gene: TRBV4-1; D gene: TRBD2; J gene: TRBJ2-7; clone size: -
CDR3 protein: CSARLHRLAEAFF; CDR3 DNA: TGCAGTGCTAGACTACACAGGCTAGCTGAAGCTTTCTTT; V gene: TRBV20-1; D gene: -; J gene: TRBJ1-1; clone size: -
CDR3 protein: CASYQAGGRGYGYTF; CDR3 DNA: TGTGCCAGCTATCAGGCCGGGGGGAGAGGCTATGGCTACACCTTC; V gene: TRBV28; D gene: -; J gene: TRBJ1-2; clone size: few
CDR3 protein: CASRRGEEQFF; CDR3 DNA: TGTGCCAGCCGCCGGGGGGAGGAGCAGTTCTTC; V gene: TRBV19; D gene: TRBD2; J gene: TRBJ2-1; clone size: -
CDR3 protein: CSAAYRDYGFTDTQYF; CDR3 DNA: TGCAGTGCCGCCTACCGGGACTACGGTTTTACAGATACGCAGTATTTT; V gene: TRBV20-1; D gene: TRBD2; J gene: TRBJ2-3; clone size: -
CDR3 protein: CASSYSDLGRTEAFF; CDR3 DNA: TGTGCCAGCAGTTACTCGGATCTGGGGCGGACTGAAGCTTTCTTT; V gene: TRBV6-5; D gene: -; J gene: TRBJ1-1; clone size: once
CDR3 protein: CASSYRAPSGGISTDTQYF; CDR3 DNA: TGTGCCAGCAGTTACAGGGCCCCCAGCGGGGGAATTAGCACAGATACGCAGTATTTT; V gene: TRBV6-5; D gene: TRBD2; J gene: TRBJ2-3; clone size: -
CDR3 protein: CASSFLGRDTYGYTF; CDR3 DNA: TGTGCCAGCAGTTTCCTCGGGAGGGACACCTATGGCTACACCTTC; V gene: TRBV6-2/TRBV6-3; D gene: -; J gene: TRBJ1-2; clone size: -
CDR3 protein: CASSYGLLTSGLRGYTF; CDR3 DNA: TGTGCCAGCAGTTATGGTTTGCTGACATCGGGGTTGAGAGGCTACACCTTC; V gene: TRBV6-2/TRBV6-3; D gene: -; J gene: TRBJ1-2; clone size: few
CDR3 protein: CASRTGATSYNSPLHF; CDR3 DNA: TGTGCCAGCAGGACAGGGGCAACCTCCTATAATTCACCCCTCCACTTT; V gene: TRBV28; D gene: TRBD1; J gene: TRBJ1-6; clone size: -
CDR3 protein: CASSLSAAWETQYF; CDR3 DNA: TGTGCCAGCAGCTTAAGTGCAGCATGGGAGACCCAGTACTTC; V gene: TRBV7-2; D gene: -; J gene: TRBJ2-5; clone size: -
CDR3 protein: CASSRGTDYEQYF; CDR3 DNA: TGTGCCAGTAGCCGAGGGACAGACTACGAGCAGTACTTC; V gene: TRBV19; D gene: TRBD1; J gene: TRBJ2-7; clone size: -
CDR3 protein: CASSQDWFNTIYF; CDR3 DNA: TGCGCCAGCAGCCAAGACTGGTTCAACACCATATATTTT; V gene: TRBV4-3; D gene: -; J gene: TRBJ1-3; clone size: -
CDR3 protein: CASSVIGGYTF; CDR3 DNA: TGTGCCAGCAGTGTTATCGGGGGCTACACCTTC; V gene: TRBV25-1; D gene: -; J gene: TRBJ1-2; clone size: few
CDR3 protein: CASSATGQNQPQHF; CDR3 DNA: TGTGCCAGCAGCGCCACAGGACAGAATCAGCCCCAGCATTTT; V gene: TRBV9; D gene: -; J gene: TRBJ1-5; clone size: medium-sized
CDR3 protein: CASSSLLSFRGITGNTIYF; CDR3 DNA: TGTGCCAGCAGTTCCTTACTTAGTTTTCGGGGGATAACTGGAAACACCATATATTTT; V gene: TRBV28; D gene: -; J gene: TRBJ1-3; clone size: -
CDR3 protein: CASSQPRQPQHF; CDR3 DNA: TGTGCCAGCAGCCAACCTCGTCAGCCCCAGCATTTT; V gene: TRBV7-8; D gene: -; J gene: TRBJ1-5; clone size: -
CDR3 protein: CASSALGRRDEQYF; CDR3 DNA: TGTGCCAGCAGCGCATTGGGACGGCGAGACGAGCAGTACTTC; V gene: TRBV7-9; D gene: -; J gene: TRBJ2-7; clone size: -
CDR3 protein: CSPTRDSNNSPLHF; CDR3 DNA: TGCAGTCCAACGAGGGACAGTAATAATTCACCCCTCCACTTT; V gene: TRBV20-1; D gene: TRBD1; J gene: TRBJ1-6; clone size: -